This T cell receptor beta chain was sequenced in a study of blood T cell repertoires in COVID-19. Original handling: Quantification of nucleated cells was approximated via reference gene primer amplification. Sequenced by immunoSEQ multiplex PCR; TCRdb stores in-frame clones only, minus some. The DNA was the basis for D and trimming; V, J and clone size are from that table. Among about 440,000 clones listed, about 92% were seen once. This clone appeared once. CDR1 and CDR2 (germline): SQVTM, ANQGSEA. Trimming took 6 bases from V and 5 from J; bases not matched to a gene: 7. The CDR3 sequence is 14 residues long.

The sequenced material came from PBMCs or T cells enriched from blood (not recorded which). The chain employs TRBV29-1 and TRBJ2-2, with TRBD1 matching over 9 bases. The TCR originated in a man between 18 and 35 years old who had recovered from COVID-19. The CDR3: CSVLSGQGTGELFF. The DNA of the CDR3 is TGCAGCGTGCTCTCGGGACAGGGTACCGGGGAGCTGTTTTTT.